This T cell receptor (beta chain) came from a study of blood T cell repertoires in COVID-19 (dated by TCRdb to about 2020). In the study overall: Samples covering the acute and convalescent phases of COVID-19 were provided by collaborators in the United States, Italy and Spain. The material from the prospective study consisted of cDNA or gDNA derived from T cells, B-cell-depleted T cells, or PBMCs. The dataset comprised deeply sampled blood TCRbeta repertoires from subjects exposed to, actively infected with, or recovered from COVID-19. The repertoires were released in a freely available public database intended as a resource for research on the immune response to SARS-CoV-2. Samples came from the ongoing ImmuneRACE study (first 160 participants) plus 1,254 subjects from 6 global collaborators. Sample metadata almost always included a de-identified subject ID, COVID-19 status, age in years and sex. Where available, HLA class I and class II types were obtained from metadata supplied by the sample provider rather than from assay-based typing.

This clone showed up just a few times. Which antigen it targets is not known. No base-level quality is on record; no much larger clone is a single base apart. The collaborating institutions used their own protocols to collect whole blood in K2EDTA tubes. For TCRbeta analysis, collaborator samples were shipped as frozen whole blood, as isolated PBMCs, or as DNA extracted from either sample type. The junction shows trimming of 1 base on V and 2 bases on J, plus 22 bases between the germline ends. The CDR1 and CDR2 encoded by the germline V gene are MNHNS and SASEGT. The CDR3 contains 19 residues, cysteine and phenylalanine counted. Left in the record is the CDR3 DNA by itself, 57 bases read in frame from the first base. General findings and caveats noted by the study authors: How much clinical and demographic metadata was included differed by source and by participant, and the metadata was provided uncurated.

TCRbeta CDR3 regions were amplified from genomic DNA by means of the immunoSEQ Assay, a bias-controlled multiplex PCR. As for the authors' bioinformatics: The number of nucleated cells in each sample was estimated by amplification of reference gene primers within the assay. Sequence reads were collapsed and filtered to measure the absolute abundance of every unique TCRbeta CDR3 rearrangement. For each sample, productive Simpson clonality was calculated as the square root of Simpson's diversity index over productive rearrangements. As stored in TCRdb, this immuneACCESS dataset retains in-frame rearrangements with V and J assigned. A fraction of the clones does not appear; measured against another copy, unresolved V genes explain less than half of the discrepancy, and the remainder lacks a known reason. The DNA was the basis for D and trimming; V, J and clone size are from that table. In all, the sample holds about 140,000 clones, and under 80% of those were seen once. In total, the top ten clones hold about 4% of the sample.

Recombination linked TRBV6-1 to TRBJ2-3; a weak D assignment points to TRBD1 (7 bases agree). This sequence originates from a man aged 55 to 70 with acute or convalescent COVID-19. Sequenced input: peripheral blood. The CDR3 protein is CASSEEVIGGPGVTDTQYF. Read as DNA, the sequence is TGTGCCAGCAGTGAAGAAGTCATAGGGGGCCCGGGGGTCACAGATACGCAGTATTTT.